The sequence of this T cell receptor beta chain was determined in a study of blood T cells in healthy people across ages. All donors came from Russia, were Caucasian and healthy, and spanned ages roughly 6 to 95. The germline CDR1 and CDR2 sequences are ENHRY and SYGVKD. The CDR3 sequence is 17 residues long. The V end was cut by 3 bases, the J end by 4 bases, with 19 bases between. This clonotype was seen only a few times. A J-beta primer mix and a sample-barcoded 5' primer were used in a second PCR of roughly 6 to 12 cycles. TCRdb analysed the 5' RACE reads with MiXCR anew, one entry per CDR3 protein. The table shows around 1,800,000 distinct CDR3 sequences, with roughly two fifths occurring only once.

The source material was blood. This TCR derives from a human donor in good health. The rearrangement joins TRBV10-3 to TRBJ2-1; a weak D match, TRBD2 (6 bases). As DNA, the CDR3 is TGTGCCATCAGTGACCTCACAAACGGGGGAAGGTACAATGAGCAGTTCTTC. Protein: CAISDLTNGGRYNEQFF.